The 18 T cell receptor beta chains presented below share a single source sample, sequenced in a study of shared clonotypes between healthy human individuals. The data were produced by immunoSEQ multiplex PCR, yet TCRdb's version contains in-frame clones alone and is incomplete. This table has 550,000 to 600,000 clones, around three quarters appearing once. Material: PBMCs. The source of these receptors is a woman aged 40 to 50 in good health. Some clones in this sample may be carry-over from other donors' samples.

The chain uses TRBV28 and TRBJ1-2, with D uncertain. The CDR3 has 13 residues. CDR1 and CDR2 from the germline V gene are MDHEN and SYDVKM. V lost 6 bases to trimming and J lost 4 bases, with 12 bases between them. CDR3 region: CASRPGYSYGYTF. DNA of the CDR3: TGTGCCAGCAGACCTGGGTATAGCTATGGCTACACCTTC.

About this clone itself: One base away lies a much larger clone, so this may be a sequencing read error. This chain joins TRBV27 and TRBJ1-2, with D uncertain. The CDR3 spans 16 residues. V lost 5 bases to trimming and J lost 4 bases, with 20 bases between them. Germline V gene lookup returns CDR1 MNHEY and CDR2 SMNVEV (reference sequence). The chain's CDR3 is CASSQSYSAASYGYTF. The CDR3 DNA reads as TGTGCCAGCAGTCAATCCTACAGTGCGGCTAGCTATGGCTACACCTTC.

This clone was recorded only once. The chain has TRBV28 and TRBJ2-1, with 7 bases fitting TRBD2. Germline values: CDR1 MDHEN, CDR2 SYDVKM. This CDR3 contains 13 residues. The ends lost 5 bases at V and 8 bases at J; junction bases unmatched: 6. The CDR3 loop is CASSHVAGDEQFF. CDR3 nucleotides: TGTGCCAGCAGTCACGTGGCGGGAGATGAGCAGTTCTTC.

The V and J genes are TRBV28 and TRBJ2-5; D may be TRBD1 or TRBD2 (5 bases each). The CDR3 extends over 17 amino acids. V shed 0 bases and J shed 1 base, with 15 bases lying between them. The germline CDR1 and CDR2 sequences are MDHEN and SYDVKM. CDR3: CASSLWGDGPLQETQYF. The CDR3 nucleotides are TGTGCCAGCAGTTTATGGGGGGACGGTCCTCTCCAAGAGACCCAGTACTTC.

This chain's CDR3 is CASSRTSGRDTDTQYF. The CDR3 DNA reads as TGTGCCAGCAGCCGGACTAGCGGGAGGGACACAGATACGCAGTATTTT. J is TRBJ2-3 and V is TRBV5-4, with 15 bases that match TRBD2. The CDR3 length is 16 residues. From germline, CDR1 is SGHNT and CDR2 YYREEE (reference sequence). With V trimmed by 4 bases and J by 2 bases, 2 bases remained unmatched.

The chain employs TRBV21-1 and TRBJ2-5; TRBD1, the D gene given by the table, was not confirmed from the DNA. TRBV21-1 is shown as a pseudogene. CDR3 length: 19 amino acids. For the CDR3, the DNA is TGTGCCAGCAGCAAGGAGCGACCGGGACACAGGTCCCTGGCAGAGACCCAGTACTTC. This sequence encodes CASSKERPGHRSLAETQYF.

The rearrangement links TRBV2 to TRBJ2-2, with D hard to call. The CDR3 runs to 13 residues. Germline values: CDR1 SNHLY, CDR2 FYNNEI. V was shortened by 7 bases and J by 3 bases, with 9 bases between the two germline ends. CDR3 sequence reads: CASTRLYTGELFF. CDR3 nucleotides: TGTGCCAGCACGCGGCTTTACACCGGGGAGCTGTTTTTT. The whole variable domain, filled in from reference TRBV2 and TRBJ2-2, reads EPEVTQTPSHQVTQMGQEVILRCVPISNHLYFYWYRQILGQKVEFLVSFYNNEISEKSEIFDDQFSVERPDGSNFTLKIRSTKLEDSAMYFCASTRLYTGELFFGEGSRLTVL.

J is TRBJ1-1 and V is TRBV21-1. TRBV21-1 is classified as a pseudogene. This CDR3 comprises 16 residues. The CDR3 coding sequence is TGTGCCAGCAGGGCGGCGTTAGCTACAATTCGCACTGAAGCTTTCTTT. It encodes CASRAALATIRTEAFF.

A note on this clone: This sequence is one base from a far larger clone and is likely a read error. In the same sample, other DNA sequences code for this CDR3. The chain employs TRBV9 and TRBJ2-3, with D possibly being TRBD2 (5 bases). CDR3 length: 14 amino acids. Germline V gene lookup returns CDR1 SGDLS and CDR2 YYNGEE. Between the trimmed V and J ends, which lost 0 bases and 0 bases, there was a span of 5 bases. CDR3 sequence: CASSVGTSTDTQYF. The CDR3 DNA reads as TGTGCCAGCAGCGTAGGGACTAGCACAGATACGCAGTATTTT.

This rearrangement joins TRBV27 to TRBJ2-1; 14 positions match TRBD2. This CDR3 contains 16 residues. The trim removed 0 bases at V and 8 bases at J, leaving 3 bases unmatched. Germline lookup yields CDR1 MNHEY and CDR2 SMNVEV (reference sequence). CDR3 sequence: CASSLSGLAGEHEQFF. For the CDR3, the DNA is TGTGCCAGCAGTTTATCGGGACTAGCGGGAGAACATGAGCAGTTCTTC.

The genes are TRBV5-6 and TRBJ1-2; the D gene is possibly TRBD1 (6 bases). Between the trimmed V and J ends, which lost 6 bases and 5 bases, there was a span of 23 bases. Looked up from germline, CDR1 is SGHDT and CDR2 is YYEEEE. This CDR3 contains 16 residues. Here the CDR3 reads CASTLYRQVLGYGYTF. CDR3 in DNA: TGTGCCAGCACCCTCTACCGACAGGTTCTCGGGTATGGCTACACCTTC.

V and J are TRBV2 and TRBJ2-2; TRBD2 matches at 13 bases. The CDR3 is 17 residues long. CDR1 and CDR2 from the germline V gene are SNHLY and FYNNEI. The V and J ends lost 5 bases and 4 bases, in that order; junction bases with no gene match: 7. CDR3 DNA sequence: TGTGCCAGCAGTCGGACTAGCGGGAGTATCGGCACCGGGGAGCTGTTTTTT. Its protein is CASSRTSGSIGTGELFF.

The table lists this clone with a few counts. The chain employs TRBV29-1 and TRBJ2-3; 11 nucleotides align to TRBD2. The CDR3 spans 15 residues. Trimming cost V 6 bases and J 2 bases; bases outside gene matches: 7. Germline V lookup: CDR1 SQVTM, CDR2 ANQGSEA. CDR3 bases: TGCAGCGTCATGACTAGCGGGATTTACACAGATACGCAGTATTTT. Translated: CSVMTSGIYTDTQYF.

The V gene is TRBV5-6, the J gene TRBJ1-2, with no clear D. Looked up from germline, CDR1 is SGHDT and CDR2 is YYEEEE. V lost 7 bases and J lost 2, with 12 bases in between. The CDR3 is 13 residues long. The CDR3, as DNA: TGTGCCAGCGCCCCGCGAGGGAACTATGGCTACACCTTC. This encodes CASAPRGNYGYTF.

The gene calls are TRBV19 and TRBJ1-4; a possible D gene is TRBD1 (6 bases). The germline V and J ends were trimmed by 6 bases and 4 bases, with 12 bases remaining between them. This CDR3 has 14 residues. Germline V gene sequence: CDR1 LNHDA, CDR2 SQIVND (reference sequence). The CDR3 spells CASRQGQNNEKLFF. The DNA of the CDR3 is TGTGCCAGTAGGCAGGGGCAAAATAATGAAAAACTGTTTTTT.

This rearrangement joins TRBV30 to TRBJ1-4; D perhaps matches TRBD1 (5 bases). The CDR3 extends over 15 amino acids. Germline CDR1 reads GTSNPN; CDR2 reads SVGIG (reference sequence). Deletions cut 0 bases from V and 7 bases from J, with 15 bases between. The CDR3 loop reads CAWSVSGQGLEKLFF. In nucleotides, the CDR3 is TGTGCCTGGAGTGTATCGGGGCAGGGACTTGAAAAACTGTTTTTT.

The chain employs TRBV6-6 and TRBJ2-1; 10 bases are shared with TRBD2. The CDR3 has 14 amino acids. V was clipped by 5 bases and J by 6 bases; unmatched bases: 4. Germline V gives CDR1 MNHNY, CDR2 SVGAGI (reference sequence). Here the CDR3 reads CASSGSSGGNEQFF. The CDR3 DNA sequence: TGTGCCAGCAGTGGGTCTAGCGGGGGCAATGAGCAGTTCTTC.

The chain recombines TRBV9 with TRBJ2-1, with 12 bases matching TRBD2. CDR1 and CDR2 from the germline V gene are SGDLS and YYNGEE. V lost 0 bases, J lost 8 bases, and 6 bases stayed unmatched. This CDR3 contains 16 residues. The CDR3 is CASSVDPSGRADEQFF. The CDR3 DNA follows: TGTGCCAGCAGCGTAGATCCTAGCGGGAGGGCCGATGAGCAGTTCTTC.